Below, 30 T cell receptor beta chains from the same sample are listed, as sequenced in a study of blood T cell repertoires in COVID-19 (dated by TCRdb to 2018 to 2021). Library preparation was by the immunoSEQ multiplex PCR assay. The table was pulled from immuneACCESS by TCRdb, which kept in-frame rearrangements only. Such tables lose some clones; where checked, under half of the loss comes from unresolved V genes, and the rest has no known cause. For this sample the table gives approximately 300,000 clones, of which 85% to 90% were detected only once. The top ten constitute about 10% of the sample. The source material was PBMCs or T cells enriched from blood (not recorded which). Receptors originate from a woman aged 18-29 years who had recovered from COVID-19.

CDR3 region: CASSSPGREQYF. CDR3 in DNA: TGTGCCAGCAGCTCCCCGGGGAGGGAGCAGTACTTC. The rearrangement uses TRBV13 and TRBJ2-7; D might be TRBD2 (6 bases). Between the trimmed V and J ends, which lost 4 bases and 7 bases, there was a span of 11 bases. Germline V gene data show CDR1 as PRHDT and CDR2 as FYEKMQ (reference sequence). This CDR3 has 12 residues.

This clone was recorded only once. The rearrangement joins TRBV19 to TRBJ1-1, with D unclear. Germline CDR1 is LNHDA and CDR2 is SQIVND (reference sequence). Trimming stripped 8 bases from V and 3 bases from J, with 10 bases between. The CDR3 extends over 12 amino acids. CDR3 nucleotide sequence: TGTGCCAGTTCTTTACGGGACACTGAAGCTTTCTTT. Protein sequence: CASSLRDTEAFF.

The CDR3 DNA reads as TGTGCCAGCAGCTTAGGAGTACGGGATCCAACTAATGAAAAACTGTTTTTT. Encoded protein: CASSLGVRDPTNEKLFF. The chain uses TRBV7-9 and TRBJ1-4; D ambiguous. Germline V lookup: CDR1 SEHNR, CDR2 FQNEAQ (reference sequence). Trimming stripped 1 base from V and 0 bases from J, with 12 bases between. The CDR3 length is 17 residues.

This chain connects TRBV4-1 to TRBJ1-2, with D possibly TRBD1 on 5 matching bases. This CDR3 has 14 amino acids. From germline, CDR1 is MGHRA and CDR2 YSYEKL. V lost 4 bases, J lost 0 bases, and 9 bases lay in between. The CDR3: CASSPREANYGYTF. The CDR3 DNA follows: TGCGCCAGCAGCCCCAGGGAAGCTAACTATGGCTACACCTTC.

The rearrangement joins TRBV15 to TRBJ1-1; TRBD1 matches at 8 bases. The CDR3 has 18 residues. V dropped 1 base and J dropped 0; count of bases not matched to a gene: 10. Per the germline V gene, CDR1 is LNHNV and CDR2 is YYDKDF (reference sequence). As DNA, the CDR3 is TGTGCCACCAGCAGAGGCTTCGACAGGGGAGGAATGAACACTGAAGCTTTCTTT. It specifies CATSRGFDRGGMNTEAFF. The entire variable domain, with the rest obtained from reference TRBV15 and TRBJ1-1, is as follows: DAMVIQNPRYQVTQFGKPVTLSCSQTLNHNVMYWYQQKSSQAPKLLFHYYDKDFNNEADTPDNFQSRRPNTSFCFLDIRSPGLGDTAMYLCATSRGFDRGGMNTEAFFGQGTRLTVV.

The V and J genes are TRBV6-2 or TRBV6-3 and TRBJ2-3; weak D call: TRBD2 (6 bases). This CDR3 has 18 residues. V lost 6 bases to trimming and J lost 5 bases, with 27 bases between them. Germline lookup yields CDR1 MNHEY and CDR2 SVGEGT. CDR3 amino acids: CASSRLSPPGLLLDTQYF. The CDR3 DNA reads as TGTGCCAGCAGCCGTCTATCTCCCCCGGGACTCCTGTTAGATACGCAGTATTTT.

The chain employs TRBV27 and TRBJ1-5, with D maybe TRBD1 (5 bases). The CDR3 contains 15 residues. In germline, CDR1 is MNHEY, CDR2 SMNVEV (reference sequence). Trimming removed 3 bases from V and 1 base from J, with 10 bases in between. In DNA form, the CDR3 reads TGTGCCAGCAGTTTCGGAGCAGGGAGCAATCAGCCCCAGCATTTT. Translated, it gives CASSFGAGSNQPQHF.

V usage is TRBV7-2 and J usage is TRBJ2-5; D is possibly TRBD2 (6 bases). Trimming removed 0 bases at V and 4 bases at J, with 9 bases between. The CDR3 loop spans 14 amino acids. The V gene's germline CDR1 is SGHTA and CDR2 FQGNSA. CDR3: CASSLAYGGETQYF. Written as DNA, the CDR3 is TGTGCCAGCAGCTTAGCTTACGGGGGAGAGACCCAGTACTTC. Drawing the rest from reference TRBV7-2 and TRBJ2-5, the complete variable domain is GAGVSQSPSNKVTEKGKDVELRCDPISGHTALYWYRQSLGQGLEFLIYFQGNSAPDKSGLPSDRFSAERTGGSVSTLTIQRTQQEDSAVYLCASSLAYGGETQYFGPGTRLLVL.

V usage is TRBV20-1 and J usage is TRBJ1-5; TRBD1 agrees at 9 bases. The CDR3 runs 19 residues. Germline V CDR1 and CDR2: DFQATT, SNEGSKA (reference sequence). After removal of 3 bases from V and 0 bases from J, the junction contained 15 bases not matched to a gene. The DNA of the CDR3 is TGCAGTGCTAGTAGGTTCCGGGACAGGGTGGTGGATAGCAATCAGCCCCAGCATTTT. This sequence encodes CSASRFRDRVVDSNQPQHF.

CDR3 residues: CASSNSKLNTEAFF. The CDR3 bases are TGTGCCAGCAGTAACAGTAAGCTGAACACTGAAGCTTTCTTT. This sequence joins TRBV2 and TRBJ1-1, with no clear D. Per germline, CDR1 SNHLY and CDR2 FYNNEI. The CDR3 contains 14 residues. Trimming took 5 bases from V and 0 from J, leaving 10 bases between them.

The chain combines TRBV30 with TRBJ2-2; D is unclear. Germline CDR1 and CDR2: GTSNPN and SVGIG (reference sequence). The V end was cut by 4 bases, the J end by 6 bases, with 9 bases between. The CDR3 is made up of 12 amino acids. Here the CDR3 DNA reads TGTGCCTGGAATCTCCCGGCCGGGGAGCTGTTTTTT. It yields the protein CAWNLPAGELFF. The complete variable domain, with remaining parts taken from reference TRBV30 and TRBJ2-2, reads SQTIHQWPATLVQPVGSPLSLECTVEGTSNPNLYWYRQAAGRGLQLLFYSVGIGQISSEVPQNLSASRPQDRQFILSSKKLLLSDSGFYLCAWNLPAGELFFGEGSRLTVL.

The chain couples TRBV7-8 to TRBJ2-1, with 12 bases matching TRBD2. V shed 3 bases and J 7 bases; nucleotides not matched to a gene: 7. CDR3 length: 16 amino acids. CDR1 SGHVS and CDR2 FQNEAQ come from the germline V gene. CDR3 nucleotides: TGTGCCAGCAGCTTCAGGCCCACTAGCGGGGGGAATGAGCAGTTCTTC. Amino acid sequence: CASSFRPTSGGNEQFF. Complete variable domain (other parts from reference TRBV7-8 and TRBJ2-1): GAGVSQSPRYKVAKRGQDVALRCDPISGHVSLFWYQQALGQGPEFLTYFQNEAQLDKSGLPSDRFFAERPEGSVSTLKIQRTQQEDSAVYLCASSFRPTSGGNEQFFGPGTRLTVL.

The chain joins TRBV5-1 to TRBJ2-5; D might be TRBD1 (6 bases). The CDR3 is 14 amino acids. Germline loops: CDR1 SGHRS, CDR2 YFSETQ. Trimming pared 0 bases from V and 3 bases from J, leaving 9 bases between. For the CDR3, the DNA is TGCGCCAGCAGCTTGGTCCCAGGGGAAGAGACCCAGTACTTC. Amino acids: CASSLVPGEETQYF.

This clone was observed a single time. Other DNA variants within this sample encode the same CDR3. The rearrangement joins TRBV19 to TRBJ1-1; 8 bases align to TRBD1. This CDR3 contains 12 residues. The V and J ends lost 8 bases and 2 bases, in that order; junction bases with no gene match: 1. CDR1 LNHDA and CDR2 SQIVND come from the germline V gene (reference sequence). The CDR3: CASAGGNTEAFF. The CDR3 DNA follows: TGTGCCAGTGCAGGGGGCAACACTGAAGCTTTCTTT.

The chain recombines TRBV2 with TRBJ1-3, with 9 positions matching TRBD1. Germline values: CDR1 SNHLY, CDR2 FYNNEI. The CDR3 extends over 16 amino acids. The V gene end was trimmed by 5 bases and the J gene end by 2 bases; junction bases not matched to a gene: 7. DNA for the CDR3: TGTGCCAGCAGTCTTCCGGGACAGGGCACTGGAAACACCATATATTTT. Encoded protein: CASSLPGQGTGNTIYF.

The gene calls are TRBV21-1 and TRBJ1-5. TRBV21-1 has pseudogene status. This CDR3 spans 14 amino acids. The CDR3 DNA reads TGTGCCAGCAGCAAAGGGGGGGGGCGGCAGCCCCAGCATTTT. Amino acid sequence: CASSKGGGRQPQHF.

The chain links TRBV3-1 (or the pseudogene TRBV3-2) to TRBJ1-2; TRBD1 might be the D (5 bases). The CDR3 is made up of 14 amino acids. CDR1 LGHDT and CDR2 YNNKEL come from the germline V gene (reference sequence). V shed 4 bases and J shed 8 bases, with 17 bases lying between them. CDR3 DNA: TGTGCCAGCAGCCTCCTGGGGGACTCGGGCGGCTACACCTTC. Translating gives CASSLLGDSGGYTF.

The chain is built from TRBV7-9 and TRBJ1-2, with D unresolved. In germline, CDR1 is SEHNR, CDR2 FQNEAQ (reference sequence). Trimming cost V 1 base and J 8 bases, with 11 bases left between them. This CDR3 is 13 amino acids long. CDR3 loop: CASSLERDRGYTF. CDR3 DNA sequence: TGTGCCAGCAGCTTAGAGAGGGATCGGGGCTACACCTTC.

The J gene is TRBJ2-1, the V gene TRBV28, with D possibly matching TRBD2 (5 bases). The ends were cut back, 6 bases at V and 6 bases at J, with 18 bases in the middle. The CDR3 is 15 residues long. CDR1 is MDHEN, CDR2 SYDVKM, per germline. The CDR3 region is CASRTPTGAANEQFF. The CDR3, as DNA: TGTGCCAGCAGGACACCGACTGGAGCGGCCAATGAGCAGTTCTTC.

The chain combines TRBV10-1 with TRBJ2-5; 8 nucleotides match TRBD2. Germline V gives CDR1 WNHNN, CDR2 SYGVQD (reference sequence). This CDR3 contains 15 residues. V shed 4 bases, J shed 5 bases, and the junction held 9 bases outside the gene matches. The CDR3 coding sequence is TGCGCCAGCAGTGGAGAAGCGGGAGTAGGTGAGACCCAGTACTTC. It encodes CASSGEAGVGETQYF.

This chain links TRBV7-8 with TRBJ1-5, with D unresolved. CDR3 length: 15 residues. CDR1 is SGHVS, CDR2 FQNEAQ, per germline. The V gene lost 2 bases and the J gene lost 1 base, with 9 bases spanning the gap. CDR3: CASSLNTQSNQPQHF. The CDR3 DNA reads TGTGCCAGCAGCTTAAATACACAGAGCAATCAGCCCCAGCATTTT.

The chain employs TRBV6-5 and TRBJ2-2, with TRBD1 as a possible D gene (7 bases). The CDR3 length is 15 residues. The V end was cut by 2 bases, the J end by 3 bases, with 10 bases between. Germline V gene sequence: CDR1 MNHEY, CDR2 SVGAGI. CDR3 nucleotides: TGTGCCAGCAGTTACGGCAGGGGGGACACCGGGGAGCTGTTTTTT. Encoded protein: CASSYGRGDTGELFF.

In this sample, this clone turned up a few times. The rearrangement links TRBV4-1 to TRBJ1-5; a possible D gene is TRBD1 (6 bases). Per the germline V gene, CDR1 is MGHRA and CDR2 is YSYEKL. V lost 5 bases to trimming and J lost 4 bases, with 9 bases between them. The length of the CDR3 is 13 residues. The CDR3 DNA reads TGCGCCAGCAGCGGACAGATAAATCAGCCCCAGCATTTT. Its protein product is CASSGQINQPQHF.

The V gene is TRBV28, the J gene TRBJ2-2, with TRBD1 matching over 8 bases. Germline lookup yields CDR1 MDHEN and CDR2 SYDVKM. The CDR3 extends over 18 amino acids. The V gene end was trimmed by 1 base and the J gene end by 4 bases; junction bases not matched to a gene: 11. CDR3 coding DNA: TGTGCCAGCAGTTTATTTGGGGGGCGACAGGGGAGCACCGGGGAGCTGTTTTTT. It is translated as CASSLFGGRQGSTGELFF.

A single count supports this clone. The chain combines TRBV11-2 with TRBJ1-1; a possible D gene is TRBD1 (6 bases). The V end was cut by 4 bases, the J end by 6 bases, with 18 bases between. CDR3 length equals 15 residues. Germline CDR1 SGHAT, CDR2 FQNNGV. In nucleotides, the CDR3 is TGTGCCAGCAGCTCCGTTGGGGGCCGGGCGGCTGAAGCTTTCTTT. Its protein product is CASSSVGGRAAEAFF.

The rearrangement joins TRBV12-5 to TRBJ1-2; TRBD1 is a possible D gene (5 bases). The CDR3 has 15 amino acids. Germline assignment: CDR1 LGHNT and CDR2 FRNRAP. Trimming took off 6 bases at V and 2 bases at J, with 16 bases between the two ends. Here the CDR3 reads CASGPWGGLNYGYTF. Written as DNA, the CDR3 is TGTGCTAGTGGGCCCTGGGGGGGACTGAACTATGGCTACACCTTC.

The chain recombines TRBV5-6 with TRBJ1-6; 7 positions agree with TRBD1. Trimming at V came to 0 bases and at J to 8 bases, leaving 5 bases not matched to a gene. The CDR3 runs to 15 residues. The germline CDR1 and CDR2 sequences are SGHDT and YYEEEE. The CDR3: CASSLAGGGDSPLHF. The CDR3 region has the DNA TGTGCCAGCAGCTTGGCGGGAGGGGGCGATTCACCCCTCCACTTT.

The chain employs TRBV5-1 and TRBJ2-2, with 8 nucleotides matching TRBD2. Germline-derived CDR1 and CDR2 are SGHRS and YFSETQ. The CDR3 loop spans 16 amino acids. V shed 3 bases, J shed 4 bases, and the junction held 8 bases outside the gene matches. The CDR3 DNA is TGCGCCAGCAGCTCGACAGCGGGAGCGGGCACCGGGGAGCTGTTTTTT. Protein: CASSSTAGAGTGELFF.

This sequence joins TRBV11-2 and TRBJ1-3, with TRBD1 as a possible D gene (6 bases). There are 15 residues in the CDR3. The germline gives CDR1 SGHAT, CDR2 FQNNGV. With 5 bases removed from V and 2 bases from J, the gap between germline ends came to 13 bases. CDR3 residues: CASSIDRNTGNTIYF. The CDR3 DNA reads TGTGCCAGCAGCATTGACAGGAACACTGGAAACACCATATATTTT.

In nucleotides, the CDR3 is TGTGCCAGCAGCTTAGGGACAGCCGCCCTGAATAGCAATCAGCCCCAGCATTTT. Amino acids: CASSLGTAALNSNQPQHF. The rearrangement links TRBV11-2 to TRBJ1-5; D possibly corresponds to TRBD1 (6 bases). CDR1 is SGHAT and CDR2 is FQNNGV in the germline V gene. The CDR3 totals 18 residues. V was clipped by 1 base and J by 0 bases, with 16 bases between them.